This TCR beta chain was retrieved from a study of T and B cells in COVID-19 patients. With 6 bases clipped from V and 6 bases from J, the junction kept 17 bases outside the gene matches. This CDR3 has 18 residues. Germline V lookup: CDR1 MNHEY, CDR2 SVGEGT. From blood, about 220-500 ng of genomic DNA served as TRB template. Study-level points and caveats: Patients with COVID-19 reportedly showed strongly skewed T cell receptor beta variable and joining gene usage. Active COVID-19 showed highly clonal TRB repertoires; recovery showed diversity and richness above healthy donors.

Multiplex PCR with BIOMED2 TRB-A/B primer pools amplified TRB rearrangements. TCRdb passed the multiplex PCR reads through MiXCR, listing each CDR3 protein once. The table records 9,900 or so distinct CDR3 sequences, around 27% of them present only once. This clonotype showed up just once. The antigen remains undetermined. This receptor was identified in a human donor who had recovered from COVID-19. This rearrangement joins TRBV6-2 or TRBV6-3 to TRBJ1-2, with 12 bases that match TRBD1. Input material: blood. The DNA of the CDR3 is TGTGCCAGCAGCCTACTCCGGGACAGGGGGCTCCTTCCCGATGGCTACACCTTC. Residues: CASSLLRDRGLLPDGYTF.